The clone carrying this T cell receptor beta chain appeared once. This sample is drawn from a study of shared clonotypes between healthy human individuals. It was CD45RO-negative cells, positively selected for CCR7, that made up naive CD8 cells, with terminally differentiated effector memory CD45RA+ cells excluded. Sequenced by immunoSEQ multiplex PCR; TCRdb stores in-frame clones only, minus some. The repertoire consists of about 1,800,000 clones, with about 95% occurring once and the leading ten covering 1.2%. Trimming pared 8 bases from V and 2 bases from J, leaving 13 bases between. This CDR3 spans 14 amino acids. Germline-derived CDR1 and CDR2 are MNHEY and SVGAGI.

The receptor was isolated from a man aged 18 to 35 in good health. The sequenced sample consisted of naive CD8+ T cells sorted from blood. The chain links TRBV6-5 to TRBJ1-5, with D unclear. In DNA form, the CDR3 reads TGTGCCAGCGCCAAAGGGAACGGCAATCAGCCCCAGCATTTT. Protein: CASAKGNGNQPQHF.